The sequence of this T cell receptor (beta chain) was determined in a study of blood T cell repertoires in COVID-19. Here immunoSEQ multiplex PCR was the method, and the copy in TCRdb shows in-frame clones only, minus some. Among around 61,000 clones, 86% were seen once, and the ten largest hold roughly 3.2%. Germline V CDR1 and CDR2: ENHRY, SYGVKD. This CDR3 region has 13 residues. V lost 6 bases to trimming and J lost 5 bases, with 13 bases between them. This rearrangement joins TRBV10-3 to TRBJ1-1; tentative D call: TRBD1 (5 bases). The sequence came from a man aged 45 to 65 with active COVID-19. The sample consisted of peripheral blood. CDR3 region: CAIRGQEGTEAFF. The CDR3, as DNA: TGTGCCATCAGGGGCCAGGAGGGGACTGAAGCTTTCTTT.